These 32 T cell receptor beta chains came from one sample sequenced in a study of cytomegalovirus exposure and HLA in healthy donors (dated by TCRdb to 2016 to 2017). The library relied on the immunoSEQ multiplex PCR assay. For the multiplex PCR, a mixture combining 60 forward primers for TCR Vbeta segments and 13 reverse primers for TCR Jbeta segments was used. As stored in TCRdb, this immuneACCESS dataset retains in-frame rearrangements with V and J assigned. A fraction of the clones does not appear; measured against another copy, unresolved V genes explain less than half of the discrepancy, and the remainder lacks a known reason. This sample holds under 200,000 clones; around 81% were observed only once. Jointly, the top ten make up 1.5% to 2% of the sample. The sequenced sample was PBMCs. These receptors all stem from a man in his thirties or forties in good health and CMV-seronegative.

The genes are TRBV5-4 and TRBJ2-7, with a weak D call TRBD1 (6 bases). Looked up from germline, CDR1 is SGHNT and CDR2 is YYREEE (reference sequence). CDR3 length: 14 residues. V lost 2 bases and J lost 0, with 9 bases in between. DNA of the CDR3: TGTGCCAGCAGCTTCTCGACAGGCTCCTACGAGCAGTACTTC. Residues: CASSFSTGSYEQYF.

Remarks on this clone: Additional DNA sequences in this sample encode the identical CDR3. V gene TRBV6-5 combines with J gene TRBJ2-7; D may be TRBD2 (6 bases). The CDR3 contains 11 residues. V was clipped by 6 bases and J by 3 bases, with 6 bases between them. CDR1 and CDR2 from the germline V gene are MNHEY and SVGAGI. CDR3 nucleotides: TGTGCCAGCAGGGGAGGCTACGAGCAGTACTTC. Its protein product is CASRGGYEQYF.

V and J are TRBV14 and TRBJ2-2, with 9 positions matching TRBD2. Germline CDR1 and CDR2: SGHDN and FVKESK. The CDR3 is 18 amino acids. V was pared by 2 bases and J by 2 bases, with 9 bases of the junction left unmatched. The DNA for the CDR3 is TGTGCCAGCAGCCAAATCCTAGCGGGAATACAAAACACCGGGGAGCTGTTTTTT. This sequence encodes CASSQILAGIQNTGELFF.

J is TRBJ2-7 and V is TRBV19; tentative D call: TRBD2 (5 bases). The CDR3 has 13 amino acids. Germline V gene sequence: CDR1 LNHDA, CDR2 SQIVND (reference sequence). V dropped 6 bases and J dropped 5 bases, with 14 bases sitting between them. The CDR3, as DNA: TGTGCCAGTAGAAAGCGGCCCAGAAACGAGCAGTACTTC. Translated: CASRKRPRNEQYF.

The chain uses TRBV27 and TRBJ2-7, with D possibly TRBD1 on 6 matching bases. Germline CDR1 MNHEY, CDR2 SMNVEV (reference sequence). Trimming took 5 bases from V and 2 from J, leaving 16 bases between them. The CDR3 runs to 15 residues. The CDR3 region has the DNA TGTGCCAGCAGTCCAACCCCACAGGGCGCCTACGAGCAGTACTTC. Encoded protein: CASSPTPQGAYEQYF.

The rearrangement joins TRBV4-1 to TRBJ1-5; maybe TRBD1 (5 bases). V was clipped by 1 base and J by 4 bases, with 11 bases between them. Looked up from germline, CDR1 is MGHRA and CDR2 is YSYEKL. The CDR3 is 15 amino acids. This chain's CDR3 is CASSQVWTTNQPQHF. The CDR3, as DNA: TGCGCCAGCAGCCAAGTGTGGACAACGAATCAGCCCCAGCATTTT.

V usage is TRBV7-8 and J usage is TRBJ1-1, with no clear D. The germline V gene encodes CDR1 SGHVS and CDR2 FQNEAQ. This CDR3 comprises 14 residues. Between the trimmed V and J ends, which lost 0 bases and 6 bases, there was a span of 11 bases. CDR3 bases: TGTGCCAGCAGCTTAGCGCGGGCTCTGGCTGAAGCTTTCTTT. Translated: CASSLARALAEAFF.

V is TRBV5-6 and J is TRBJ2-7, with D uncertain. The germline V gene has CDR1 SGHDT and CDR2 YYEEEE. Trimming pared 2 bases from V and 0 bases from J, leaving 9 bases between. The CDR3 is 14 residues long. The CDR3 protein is CASSFGDSSYEQYF. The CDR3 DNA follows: TGTGCCAGCAGCTTCGGAGATTCCTCCTACGAGCAGTACTTC.

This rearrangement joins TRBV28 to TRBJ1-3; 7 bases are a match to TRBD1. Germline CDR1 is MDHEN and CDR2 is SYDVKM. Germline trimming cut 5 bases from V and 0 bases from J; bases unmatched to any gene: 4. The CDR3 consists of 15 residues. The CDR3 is CASSATGISGNTIYF. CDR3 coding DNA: TGTGCCAGCAGTGCGACAGGGATCTCTGGAAACACCATATATTTT.

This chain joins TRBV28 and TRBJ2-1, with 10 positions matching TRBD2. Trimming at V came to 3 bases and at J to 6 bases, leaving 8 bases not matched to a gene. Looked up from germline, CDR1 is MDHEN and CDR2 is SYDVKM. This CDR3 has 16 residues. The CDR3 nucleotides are TGTGCCAGCAGTTTCTGGCTAGCGGGAGATCTCAATGAGCAGTTCTTC. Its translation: CASSFWLAGDLNEQFF.

The CDR3 nucleotides read TGTGCCTGGAGTTCCCGGGGAGGGGGGATGGAGACCCAGTACTTC. Its protein is CAWSSRGGGMETQYF. The rearrangement links TRBV30 to TRBJ2-5, with D possibly being TRBD2 (7 bases). CDR3 size: 15 residues. Per germline, CDR1 GTSNPN and CDR2 SVGIG (reference sequence). V dropped 2 bases and J dropped 5 bases, with 18 bases sitting between them.

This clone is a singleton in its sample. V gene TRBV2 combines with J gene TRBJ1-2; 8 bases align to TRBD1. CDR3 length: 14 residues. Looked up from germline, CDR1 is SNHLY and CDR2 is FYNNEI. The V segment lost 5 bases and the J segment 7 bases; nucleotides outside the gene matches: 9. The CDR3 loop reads CASSPGQGKVGYTF. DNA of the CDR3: TGTGCCAGCAGTCCCGGACAGGGAAAGGTTGGCTACACCTTC.

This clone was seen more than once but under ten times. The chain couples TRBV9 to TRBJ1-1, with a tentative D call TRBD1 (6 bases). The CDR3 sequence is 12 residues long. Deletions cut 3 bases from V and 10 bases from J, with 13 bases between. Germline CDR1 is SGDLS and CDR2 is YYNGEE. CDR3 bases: TGTGCCAGCAGCGGACTCCAGGGGAGAGCTTTCTTT. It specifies CASSGLQGRAFF.

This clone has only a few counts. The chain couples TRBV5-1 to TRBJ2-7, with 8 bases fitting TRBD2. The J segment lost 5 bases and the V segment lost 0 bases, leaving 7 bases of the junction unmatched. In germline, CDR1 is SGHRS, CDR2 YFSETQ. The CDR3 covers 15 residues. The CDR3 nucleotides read TGCGCCAGCAGCTTGGAGTCCGGGAGGGCCAACGAGCAGTACTTC. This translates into CASSLESGRANEQYF.

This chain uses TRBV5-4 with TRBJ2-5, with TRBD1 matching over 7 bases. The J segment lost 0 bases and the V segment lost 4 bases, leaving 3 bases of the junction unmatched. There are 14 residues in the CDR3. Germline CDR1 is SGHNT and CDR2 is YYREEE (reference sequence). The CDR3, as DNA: TGTGCCAGCAGCGGGGGACAGTACCAAGAGACCCAGTACTTC. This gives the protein CASSGGQYQETQYF.

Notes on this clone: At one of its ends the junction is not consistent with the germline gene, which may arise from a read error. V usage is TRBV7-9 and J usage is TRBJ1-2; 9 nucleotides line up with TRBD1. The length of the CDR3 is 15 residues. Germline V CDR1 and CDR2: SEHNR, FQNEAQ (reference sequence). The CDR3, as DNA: TGTGCCAGCAGCATAGCGGGACAGGGAGGCTATGGCTACACCTTC. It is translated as CASSIAGQGGYGYTF.

CDR3 nucleotide sequence: TGCGCCAGCAGTCCTGGGAGATACAATGAGCAGTTCTTC. Translated, it gives CASSPGRYNEQFF. The J gene is TRBJ2-1, the V gene TRBV23-1, with D perhaps matching TRBD2 (5 bases). TRBV23-1 is an open reading frame, and its role is uncertain. CDR3 length: 13 amino acids. The germline V and J ends were trimmed by 4 bases and 4 bases, with 8 bases remaining between them.

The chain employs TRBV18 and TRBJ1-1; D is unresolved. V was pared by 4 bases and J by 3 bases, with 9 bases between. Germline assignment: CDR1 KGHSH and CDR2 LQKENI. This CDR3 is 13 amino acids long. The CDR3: CASSLGTDTEAFF. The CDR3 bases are TGTGCCAGCTCACTGGGCACCGACACTGAAGCTTTCTTT.

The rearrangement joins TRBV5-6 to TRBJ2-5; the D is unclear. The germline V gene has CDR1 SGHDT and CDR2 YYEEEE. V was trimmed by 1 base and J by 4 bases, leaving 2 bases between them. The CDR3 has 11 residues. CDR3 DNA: TGTGCCAGCAGCTTGCTAGAGACCCAGTACTTC. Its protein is CASSLLETQYF.

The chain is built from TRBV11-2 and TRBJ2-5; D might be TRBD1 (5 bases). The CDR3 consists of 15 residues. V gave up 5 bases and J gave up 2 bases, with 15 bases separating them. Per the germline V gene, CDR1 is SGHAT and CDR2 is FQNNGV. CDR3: CASSPTAIPQETQYF. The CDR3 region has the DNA TGTGCCAGCAGCCCGACAGCCATCCCTCAAGAGACCCAGTACTTC.

The chain's CDR3 is CASSVGQGVPGEQYF. The CDR3, as DNA: TGTGCCAGCAGCGTAGGGCAGGGGGTTCCGGGGGAGCAGTACTTC. This sequence joins TRBV9 and TRBJ2-7, with 7 bases aligning to TRBD1. Per germline, CDR1 SGDLS and CDR2 YYNGEE. This CDR3 contains 15 residues. Trimming removed 0 bases from V and 7 bases from J; junction bases left unmatched: 10.

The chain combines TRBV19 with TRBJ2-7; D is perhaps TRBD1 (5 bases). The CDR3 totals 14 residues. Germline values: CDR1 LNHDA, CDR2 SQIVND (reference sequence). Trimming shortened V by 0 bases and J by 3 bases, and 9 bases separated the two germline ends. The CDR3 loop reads CASSIDRTGYEQYF. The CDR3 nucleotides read TGTGCCAGTAGTATAGATCGAACAGGCTACGAGCAGTACTTC.

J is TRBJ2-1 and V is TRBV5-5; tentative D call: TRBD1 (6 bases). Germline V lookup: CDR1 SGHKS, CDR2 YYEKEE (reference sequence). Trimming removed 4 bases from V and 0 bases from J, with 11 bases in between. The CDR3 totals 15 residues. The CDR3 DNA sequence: TGTGCCAGCAGCCCGACAGGCCTCTCCTACAATGAGCAGTTCTTC. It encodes CASSPTGLSYNEQFF.

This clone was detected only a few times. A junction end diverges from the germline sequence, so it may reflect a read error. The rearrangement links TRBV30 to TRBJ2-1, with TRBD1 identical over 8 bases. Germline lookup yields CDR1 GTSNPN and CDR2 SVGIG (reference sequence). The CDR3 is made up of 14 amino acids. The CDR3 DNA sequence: TGTGCCTGGAGGGGCAGGGGGCCACCCCCTGTTAGGCTCTTC. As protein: CAWRGRGPPPVRLF.

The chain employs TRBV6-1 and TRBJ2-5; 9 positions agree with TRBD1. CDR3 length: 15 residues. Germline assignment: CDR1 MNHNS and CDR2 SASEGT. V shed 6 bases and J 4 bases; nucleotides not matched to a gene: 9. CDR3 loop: CASRAQGAVGETQYF. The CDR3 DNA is TGTGCCAGCAGAGCACAGGGGGCAGTAGGAGAGACCCAGTACTTC.

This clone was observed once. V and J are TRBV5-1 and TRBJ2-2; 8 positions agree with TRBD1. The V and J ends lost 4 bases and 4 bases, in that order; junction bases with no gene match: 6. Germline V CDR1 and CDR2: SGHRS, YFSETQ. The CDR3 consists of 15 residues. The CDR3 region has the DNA TGCGCCAGCAGCCCCCAGGGGGCGGGCACCGGGGAGCTGTTTTTT. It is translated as CASSPQGAGTGELFF.

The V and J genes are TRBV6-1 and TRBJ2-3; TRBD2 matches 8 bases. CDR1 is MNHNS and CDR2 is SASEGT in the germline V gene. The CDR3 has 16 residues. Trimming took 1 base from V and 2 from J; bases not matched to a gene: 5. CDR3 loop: CASSEVPGGPTDTQYF. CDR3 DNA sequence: TGTGCCAGCAGTGAAGTTCCGGGAGGGCCCACAGATACGCAGTATTTT.

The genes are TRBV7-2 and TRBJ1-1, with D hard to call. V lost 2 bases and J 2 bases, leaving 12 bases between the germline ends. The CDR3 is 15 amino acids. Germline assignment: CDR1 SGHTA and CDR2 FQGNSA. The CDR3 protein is CASSLIVAGNTEAFF. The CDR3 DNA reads TGTGCCAGCAGCTTAATTGTCGCAGGAAACACTGAAGCTTTCTTT.

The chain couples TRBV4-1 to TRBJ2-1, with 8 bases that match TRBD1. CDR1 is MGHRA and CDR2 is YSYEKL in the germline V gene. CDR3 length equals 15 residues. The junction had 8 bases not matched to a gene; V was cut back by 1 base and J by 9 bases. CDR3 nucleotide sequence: TGCGCCAGCAGCCAAGGGCAGGGGGCTGTTATTGAGCAGTTCTTC. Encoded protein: CASSQGQGAVIEQFF.

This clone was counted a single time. As DNA, the CDR3 is TGTGCCAGCAGCTTGTCCGAGGGAGAAGGTTCCAATGAGCAGTTCTTC. Its translation: CASSLSEGEGSNEQFF. The chain has TRBV5-4 and TRBJ2-1; a weak D match, TRBD2 (5 bases). Germline V lookup: CDR1 SGHNT, CDR2 YYREEE (reference sequence). The CDR3 runs 16 residues. V lost 1 base to trimming and J lost 6 bases, with 17 bases between them.

The CDR3 DNA reads TGCGCCAGCAGCTTAGTGGGGACTAGCATATCAAGCGAGCAGTACTTC. Encoded protein: CASSLVGTSISSEQYF. This chain uses TRBV5-1 with TRBJ2-7; 9 bases line up with TRBD2. The CDR3 covers 16 residues. The V gene end was trimmed by 2 bases and the J gene end by 6 bases; junction bases not matched to a gene: 12. The germline CDR1 and CDR2 sequences are SGHRS and YFSETQ.

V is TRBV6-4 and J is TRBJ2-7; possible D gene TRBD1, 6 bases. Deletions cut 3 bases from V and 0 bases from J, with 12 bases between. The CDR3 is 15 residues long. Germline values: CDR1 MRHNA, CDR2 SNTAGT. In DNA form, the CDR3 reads TGTGCCAGCAGTGAGGAGAGAGGGGGCTCCTACGAGCAGTACTTC. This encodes CASSEERGGSYEQYF.